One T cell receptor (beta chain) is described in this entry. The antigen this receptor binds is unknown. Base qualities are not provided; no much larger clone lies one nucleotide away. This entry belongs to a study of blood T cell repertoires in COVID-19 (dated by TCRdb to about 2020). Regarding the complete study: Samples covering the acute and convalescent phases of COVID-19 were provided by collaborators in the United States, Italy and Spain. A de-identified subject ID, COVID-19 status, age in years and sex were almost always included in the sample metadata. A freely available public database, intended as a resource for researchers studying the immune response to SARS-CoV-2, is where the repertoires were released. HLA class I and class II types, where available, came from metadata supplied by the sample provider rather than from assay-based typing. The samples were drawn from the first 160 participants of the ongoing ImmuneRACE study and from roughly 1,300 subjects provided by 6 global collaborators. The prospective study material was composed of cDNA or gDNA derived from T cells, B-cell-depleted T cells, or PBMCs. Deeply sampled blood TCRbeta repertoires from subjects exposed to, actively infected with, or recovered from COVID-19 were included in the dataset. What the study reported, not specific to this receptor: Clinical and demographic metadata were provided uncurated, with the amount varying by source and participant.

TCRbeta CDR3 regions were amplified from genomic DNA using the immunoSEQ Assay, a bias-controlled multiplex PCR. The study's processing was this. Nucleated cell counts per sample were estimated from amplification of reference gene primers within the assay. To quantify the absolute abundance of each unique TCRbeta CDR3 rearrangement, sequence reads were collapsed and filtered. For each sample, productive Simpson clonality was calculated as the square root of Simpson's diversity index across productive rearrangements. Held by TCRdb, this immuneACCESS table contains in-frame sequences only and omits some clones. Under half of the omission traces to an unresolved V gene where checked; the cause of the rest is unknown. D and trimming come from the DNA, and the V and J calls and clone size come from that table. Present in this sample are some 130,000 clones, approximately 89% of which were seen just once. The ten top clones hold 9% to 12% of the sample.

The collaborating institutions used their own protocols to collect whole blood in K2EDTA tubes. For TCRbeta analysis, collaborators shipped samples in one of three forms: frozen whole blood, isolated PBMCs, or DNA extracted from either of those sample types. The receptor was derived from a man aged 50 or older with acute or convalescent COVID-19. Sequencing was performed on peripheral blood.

The CDR3 reads CSVDSSYNSPLHF. At the DNA level, the sequence is TGCAGCGTGGACAGCTCCTATAATTCACCCCTCCACTTT. The chain employs TRBV29-1 and TRBJ1-6; the best D guess is TRBD1, with 6 bases matching. Based on the germline V gene, the CDR1 and CDR2 sequences are SQVTM and ANQGSEA. V and J are truncated by 6 bases and 0 bases respectively, leaving an intervening sequence of 6 bases. The CDR3 starts with the cysteine, ends with the phenylalanine, and has 13 residues. Left in the record is the CDR3 DNA by itself, 39 bases read in frame from the first base.